Following are 2 T cell receptor beta chains from one sample sequenced in a study of CD8+ T cells in alopecia areata. The treatment is: oral pan-JAK inhibitor, 5-10 mg twice daily. RNA was extracted and reverse transcribed into cDNA as the sequencing template. Produced via immunoSEQ multiplex PCR; TCRdb's table is partial and in-frame only. The sample gives approximately 220,000 clones, under 40% of which show up once; roughly 0.5% is in the top ten. The sequences come from CD4+ T cells sorted from blood, collected between weeks 30 and 35, from a patient treated with tofacitinib. Source of these receptors: a human donor with alopecia areata.

CDR3 nucleotides: TGCAGCGCAGAGACTAGCGGGAGGTGGAATGAGCAGTTCTTC. Translation gives CSAETSGRWNEQFF. The chain couples TRBV29-1 to TRBJ2-1; 13 bases match TRBD2. With V trimmed by 7 bases and J by 7 bases, 7 bases remained unmatched. Per germline, CDR1 SQVTM and CDR2 ANQGSEA. This CDR3 is 14 amino acids long.

The chain has TRBV5-6 and TRBJ1-2, with D possibly TRBD1 on 5 matching bases. With 0 bases removed from V and 4 bases from J, the gap between germline ends came to 10 bases. The CDR3 is 14 amino acids. Germline CDR1 reads SGHDT; CDR2 reads YYEEEE. The CDR3 nucleotides are TGTGCCAGCAGCTTGGTGTCAGGGAGCTATGGCTACACCTTC. It specifies CASSLVSGSYGYTF.